This T cell receptor beta chain was identified during a study of blood T cells in healthy people across ages. Study conclusions and caveats: Both higher diversity and more naive CD4+ cells marked long-lived donors when set against aged donors. Significant beta diversity loss was already apparent by age approximately 40, declining roughly linearly.

The second PCR ran about 6 to 12 cycles with a sample-barcoded 5' primer and J-beta primers. Every cDNA molecule bore a tag from a template-switch adaptor containing 12 random nucleotides. TCRdb fed the 5' RACE reads into MiXCR, producing one record per CDR3 protein. There are roughly 1,800,000 distinct CDR3 sequences in the sample; roughly 49% occur only once, and 2.1% lies in the top ten. Comments on this clonotype: The antigen is not known.

Researchers isolated at least 6 million PBMCs per sample. The CDR3 covers 13 residues. The germline gives CDR1 PRHDT, CDR2 FYEKMQ (reference sequence). The V gene is TRBV13, the J gene TRBJ2-4, with 7 bases that match TRBD1. The last part of the DNA fits TRBJ2-7 better; the J call may be wrong. The receptor's source is a woman in her thirties or forties in good health. Material: blood. The CDR3 protein is CASSVTGIDEQYF. CDR3 in DNA: TGTGCCAGCAGCGTGACAGGGATCGACGAGCAGTACTTC.